A selection of T cell receptor beta chains follows, all from one sample in a study of cytomegalovirus exposure and HLA in healthy donors. Repertoires were generated with immunoSEQ multiplex PCR, while TCRdb's copy carries only in-frame clones and drops some. This sample has 120,000 to 150,000 clones, with 84% found just once. Input material: PBMCs. These receptors were taken from a boy aged 2 to 10 in good health and CMV-seronegative. CDR3s include the opening cysteine and the closing phenylalanine or tryptophan. A D gene is named only where the DNA matches it firmly. The size of a clone is reported for some rows only, either as once, few or many, or as a class for expanded clones.

abundance,v_gene,d_gene,j_gene,CDR3aa,CDR3nt
-,TRBV30,-,TRBJ1-1,CAWSVDPRAEAFF,TGTGCCTGGAGTGTAGACCCTCGGGCTGAAGCTTTCTTT
once,TRBV19,-,TRBJ1-1,CASSTVGTEAFF,TGTGCCAGTAGCACAGTAGGAACTGAAGCTTTCTTT
-,TRBV7-6,-,TRBJ2-1,CASRHSLSDRRHYNEQFF,TGTGCCAGCAGACACAGCCTCTCCGACAGGCGCCACTACAATGAGCAGTTCTTC
-,TRBV4-1,-,TRBJ1-5,CASSQDGEVYSNQPQHF,TGCGCCAGCAGCCAAGATGGAGAAGTCTATAGCAATCAGCCCCAGCATTTT
-,TRBV6-1,-,TRBJ1-2,CASSGADINYGYTF,TGTGCCAGCAGTGGCGCGGATATTAACTATGGCTACACCTTC
-,TRBV5-6,-,TRBJ2-3,CASSITGRGDTQYF,TGTGCCAGCAGCATAACAGGGAGAGGAGATACGCAGTATTTT
-,TRBV4-2,TRBD1,TRBJ1-2,CASSPGTGRRGDGYTF,TGTGCCAGCAGCCCCGGGACAGGGAGAAGAGGCGATGGCTACACCTTC
-,TRBV28,-,TRBJ1-6,CASSLGADSPLHF,TGTGCCAGCAGTTTAGGGGCGGATTCACCCCTCCACTTT
-,TRBV5-1,TRBD2,TRBJ2-7,CASSSGLAGGLYEQYF,TGCGCCAGCAGCTCAGGACTAGCGGGAGGACTCTACGAGCAGTACTTC
few,TRBV6-1,-,TRBJ1-4,CASSALTIQGLVFF,TGTGCCAGCAGTGCTCTGACCATACAGGGTCTCGTGTTTTTT
-,TRBV19,TRBD1,TRBJ2-5,CASRPGQGLGAQYF,TGTGCCAGTAGGCCCGGACAGGGGTTAGGGGCCCAGTACTTC